These T cell receptor beta chains were read from a single sample in a study of graft-versus-host responses after intestinal transplantation. Profiled with immunoSEQ multiplex PCR; TCRdb holds only in-frame clones, not every one. The sample holds around 96,000 clones, around 90% seen once. Sample: PBMCs, taken roughly 68 weeks after intestinal transplant. The receptor source for this set is a human patient who received an intestinal transplant, so some T cells may come from the graft donor. CDR3s include the opening cysteine and the closing phenylalanine or tryptophan. A D gene is named only where the DNA matches it firmly. Clone size is stated in some rows and not others, as once, few, many or a class when expanded.

DNA,CDR3,V,size,D,J
TGTGCCAGCAGACATACAGGGGGGCTCACAGATACGCAGTATTTT,CASRHTGGLTDTQYF,TRBV6-6,NA,TRBD1,TRBJ2-3
TGCGCCAGCAGCCAAGGTCGGAATGAGCAGTTCTTC,CASSQGRNEQFF,TRBV4-1,NA,NA,TRBJ2-1
TGTGCCAGCAGCGTAGATACCCAGCAGGAGCAGTACTTC,CASSVDTQQEQYF,TRBV9,NA,NA,TRBJ2-7
TGTGCCAGCAGCTGGGCCCGGTGGGACAGGGGTAATTCACCCCTCCACTTT,CASSWARWDRGNSPLHF,TRBV5-6,NA,TRBD1,TRBJ1-6
TGCGCCAGCAGTCAATCTGTCAGGCAAGATTCACCCCTCCACTTT,CASSQSVRQDSPLHF,TRBV23-1,NA,NA,TRBJ1-6
TGTGCCAGTAACCGCCAGGGGGAATTCTATGGCTACACCTTC,CASNRQGEFYGYTF,TRBV19,NA,TRBD1,TRBJ1-2
TGTGCCAGCAGTTACTTGCCGGGACCGAAGAACACTGAAGCTTTCTTT,CASSYLPGPKNTEAFF,TRBV6-5,once,NA,TRBJ1-1
TGTGCCAGCAGCTTGCTAGCCGGTGTTAACTACGAGCAGTACTTC,CASSLLAGVNYEQYF,TRBV7-6,NA,NA,TRBJ2-7
TGTGCCAGCAGCTTAGGGCGGTCAGGCCAACGCTCTGGAAACACCATATATTTT,CASSLGRSGQRSGNTIYF,TRBV7-9,NA,NA,TRBJ1-3
TGTGCCACCAACGGAGGCGGACAGGGAAACCAGCCCCAGCATTTT,CATNGGGQGNQPQHF,TRBV10-3,NA,TRBD1,TRBJ1-5
TGTGCCAGCAGCTCCAACTGGGTGAAAGAGACCCAGTACTTC,CASSSNWVKETQYF,TRBV11-2,NA,NA,TRBJ2-5
TGTGCCACCAGCAGAGGGGGGTACTCCGGGTATGAAGCTTTCTTT,CATSRGGYSGYEAFF,TRBV15,once,NA,TRBJ1-1
TGTGCCAGCAGCTTTGTGACAGGGGGCCAAGTTAATGAAAAACTGTTTTTT,CASSFVTGGQVNEKLFF,TRBV7-3,NA,TRBD1,TRBJ1-4
TGTGCCAGCTCACCGTTAGCCGCGAACACCGGGGAGCTGTTTTTT,CASSPLAANTGELFF,TRBV18,NA,NA,TRBJ2-2
TGTGCCAGCAGCGACGGGGAGGGGGACCTTATGAGTACCGGGGAGCTGTTTTTT,CASSDGEGDLMSTGELFF,TRBV5-4,NA,NA,TRBJ2-2
TGTGCCAGTAGTATTACAGGGAATAACTATGGCTACACCTTC,CASSITGNNYGYTF,TRBV19,NA,NA,TRBJ1-2
TGTGCCAGCAGCCCTACCGACAGGGGGTTCTCTGGAAACACCATATATTTT,CASSPTDRGFSGNTIYF,TRBV7-3,NA,TRBD1,TRBJ1-3
TGTGCCGGAGGACAGGGCCCGTTTGAAGCTTTCTTT,CAGGQGPFEAFF,TRBV7-9,NA,TRBD1,TRBJ1-1
TGTGCCATCACCGAATCCCCGGGGGGGCCGGACGAGCAGTACTTC,CAITESPGGPDEQYF,TRBV10-3,NA,TRBD2,TRBJ2-7
TGCGCCAGCAGCTCACAGGGGGCCGGGAACACTGAAGCTTTCTTT,CASSSQGAGNTEAFF,TRBV5-1,NA,TRBD1,TRBJ1-1